Below are 2 T cell receptor beta chains sequenced from a single sample in a study of beta chain features in type 1 diabetes (dated by TCRdb to the late 2010s). Libraries were constructed by the immunoSEQ multiplex PCR assay. The High Capacity cDNA Reverse Transcription Kit was used to reverse transcribe all of the isolated RNA, meaning that expressed TCRB transcripts were what got sequenced. The immuneACCESS repertoire file appears here via TCRdb, limited to in-frame rearrangements. These files lack a portion of the clones; in checked studies, under half of the deficit traces to unresolved V genes, and the cause of the others is not known. The sample table holds hundreds of thousands of clones, of which less than 15% were seen once. Of the sample, roughly 6.7% falls within the top ten clones. The sequencing sample was made of central memory CD4+ T cells from blood. Receptors were obtained from a man aged 30-40 years in good health.

A few counts support this clone. V and J are TRBV29-1 and TRBJ2-7, with 8 bases matching TRBD2. Germline V lookup: CDR1 SQVTM, CDR2 ANQGSEA. The trim removed 7 bases at V and 4 bases at J, leaving 6 bases unmatched. The CDR3 runs 12 residues. The CDR3 region is CSAPAGEYEQYV. In DNA form, the CDR3 reads TGCAGCGCACCAGCGGGAGAATACGAGCAGTACGTC.

This clone was observed at least ten times. The V and J genes are TRBV28 and TRBJ1-5; D is uncertain. The germline gives CDR1 MDHEN, CDR2 SYDVKM. The ends were cut back, 11 bases at V and 2 bases at J, with 16 bases in the middle. The CDR3 has 14 amino acids. CDR3 sequence (DNA): TGTGCCTTAGCGCCGGGCACCCGCAATCAGCCCCAGCATTTT. Translating gives CALAPGTRNQPQHF.